What follows are 27 T cell receptor beta chains derived from one specimen sequenced in a study of early T cells in non-severe SARS-CoV-2 infection. Using its own MiXCR run on the 5' RACE reads, TCRdb lists one record per CDR3 protein. The data show more than 95,000 distinct CDR3 sequences, 9.5% to 11% seen once. The material was whole blood, obtained at baseline. The receptors were gathered from an adult who was a healthcare worker with PCR-confirmed SARS-CoV-2 infection or an uninfected control (not recorded which).

The rearrangement joins TRBV5-1 to TRBJ1-5, with unresolved D. V was pared by 5 bases and J by 0 bases, with 12 bases between. The CDR3 covers 15 residues. Looked up from germline, CDR1 is SGHRS and CDR2 is YFSETQ. CDR3: CASSPGPHSNQPQHF. CDR3 DNA sequence: TGCGCCAGCAGTCCCGGGCCACATAGCAATCAGCCCCAGCATTTT.

In its sample, this clonotype was seen many times. The V and J genes are TRBV6-5 and TRBJ2-7; no clear D. The CDR3 runs to 11 residues. Germline V lookup: CDR1 MNHEY, CDR2 SVGAGI. V was pared by 0 bases and J by 6 bases, with 3 bases between. CDR3 coding DNA: TGTGCCAGCAGTTACTCCGGCGAGCAGTACTTC. Protein: CASSYSGEQYF.

The rearrangement uses TRBV11-1 and TRBJ2-7; a weak D match, TRBD2 (6 bases). The CDR3 has 15 residues. Trimming cost V 3 bases and J 0 bases, with 12 bases left between them. Germline-derived CDR1 and CDR2 are SGHAT and FQDESV (reference sequence). The CDR3 spells CASSLFRGGSYEQYF. The CDR3 DNA is TGTGCCAGCAGCTTGTTCCGGGGAGGCTCCTACGAGCAGTACTTC.

This clonotype was found many times. The chain employs TRBV6-6 and TRBJ2-3; 10 nucleotides align to TRBD1. This CDR3 has 13 residues. From germline, CDR1 is MNHNY and CDR2 SVGAGI (reference sequence). The V segment lost 7 bases and the J segment 4 bases; nucleotides outside the gene matches: 2. This chain's CDR3 is CASTGTGADTQYF. The CDR3, as DNA: TGTGCCAGCACCGGGACAGGGGCAGATACGCAGTATTTT.

This clonotype was seen only a few times. CDR3 DNA: TGTGCCAGCTCGACAGGCTTTGGGAACATTCAGTACTTC. Translating gives CASSTGFGNIQYF. The chain employs TRBV18 and TRBJ2-4; D perhaps matches TRBD1 (6 bases). Germline values: CDR1 KGHSH, CDR2 LQKENI. The CDR3 contains 13 residues. Between the trimmed V and J ends, which lost 6 bases and 7 bases, there was a span of 13 bases.

This clonotype was observed many times. The rearrangement joins TRBV2 to TRBJ2-5, with a tentative D call TRBD2 (6 bases). The V and J ends lost 5 bases and 4 bases respectively, with 17 bases between them. The CDR3 sequence is 15 residues long. Looked up from germline, CDR1 is SNHLY and CDR2 is FYNNEI. This chain's CDR3 is CASSLQGGVAETQYF. In DNA form, the CDR3 reads TGTGCCAGCAGTTTACAAGGAGGGGTGGCAGAGACCCAGTACTTC.

This clonotype was seen only a few times. The chain uses TRBV5-6 and TRBJ2-3; unclear D gene. CDR1 and CDR2 from the germline V gene are SGHDT and YYEEEE. Trimming removed 7 bases from V and 5 bases from J, with 8 bases in between. CDR3 length equals 11 residues. The CDR3 bases are TGTGCCAGCTCGACGGGAGATACGCAGTATTTT. Its protein product is CASSTGDTQYF.

The chain couples TRBV18 to TRBJ2-7, with D perhaps matching TRBD1 or TRBD2 (5 bases each). The CDR3 loop spans 14 amino acids. Germline CDR1 and CDR2: KGHSH and LQKENI. The V and J ends lost 6 bases and 0 bases respectively, with 12 bases between them. Here the CDR3 reads CASSLGRASYEQYF. CDR3 nucleotides: TGTGCCAGCTCCCTGGGACGGGCCTCCTACGAGCAGTACTTC.

The gene calls are TRBV7-8 and TRBJ2-3, with a weak D call TRBD2 (5 bases). V was cut by 1 base and J by 8 bases, with 19 bases left in between. CDR1 SGHVS and CDR2 FQNEAQ come from the germline V gene. The CDR3 loop spans 16 amino acids. CDR3 sequence (DNA): TGTGCCAGCAGCTTAGTGGTTCCGGGGTATACGGCTACGCAGTATTTT. Amino acid sequence: CASSLVVPGYTATQYF.

This clonotype was found a few times. The chain has TRBV18 and TRBJ2-7, with D uncertain. The CDR3 covers 14 residues. The ends were cut back, 2 bases at V and 0 bases at J, with 8 bases in the middle. Germline CDR1 KGHSH, CDR2 LQKENI. The CDR3 bases are TGTGCCAGCTCACCAAGTCCGGGCTCCTACGAGCAGTACTTC. Amino acids: CASSPSPGSYEQYF.

The chain employs TRBV7-9 and TRBJ2-5, with D perhaps matching TRBD2 (5 bases). V was pared by 8 bases and J by 2 bases, with 15 bases between. The CDR3 runs 14 residues. Germline-derived CDR1 and CDR2 are SEHNR and FQNEAQ (reference sequence). The CDR3 loop reads CASERRAEQETQYF. The CDR3 DNA follows: TGTGCCAGCGAGAGGCGGGCCGAGCAAGAGACCCAGTACTTC.

This clonotype was seen repeatedly, ten times or more. The chain has TRBV7-9 and TRBJ1-5; 8 nucleotides match TRBD1. CDR1 SEHNR and CDR2 FQNEAQ come from the germline V gene (reference sequence). The CDR3 spans 15 residues. V lost 3 bases and J lost 5; bases outside the gene matches: 6. The CDR3 loop reads CASSFGSGGDQPQHF. CDR3 DNA sequence: TGTGCCAGCAGCTTCGGTTCAGGGGGCGATCAGCCCCAGCATTTT.

The V and J genes are TRBV30 and TRBJ2-1; possibly TRBD2 for D (7 bases). CDR3 size: 14 residues. Trimming removed 2 bases from V and 0 bases from J, with 8 bases in between. Per the germline V gene, CDR1 is GTSNPN and CDR2 is SVGIG (reference sequence). CDR3 DNA: TGTGCCTGGAGTAGGGGGGGCTCCTACAATGAGCAGTTCTTC. Translated, it gives CAWSRGGSYNEQFF. The whole variable domain, remainder taken from reference TRBV30 and TRBJ2-1, is SQTIHQWPATLVQPVGSPLSLECTVEGTSNPNLYWYRQAAGRGLQLLFYSVGIGQISSEVPQNLSASRPQDRQFILSSKKLLLSDSGFYLCAWSRGGSYNEQFFGPGTRLTVL.

This clonotype was seen more than once but under ten times. The chain has TRBV7-9 and TRBJ1-4; TRBD1 is a possible D gene (6 bases). The V gene's germline CDR1 is SEHNR and CDR2 FQNEAQ (reference sequence). Trimming took off 4 bases at V and 2 bases at J, with 11 bases between the two ends. The CDR3 length is 15 residues. The CDR3 loop is CASSSYRETNEKLFF. The CDR3 DNA is TGTGCCAGCAGCTCCTACAGGGAGACTAATGAAAAACTGTTTTTT.

The V and J genes are TRBV20-1 and TRBJ1-1; possible D gene TRBD1, 6 bases. The CDR3 runs to 14 residues. Germline V gene lookup returns CDR1 DFQATT and CDR2 SNEGSKA (reference sequence). Trimming removed 5 bases from V and 1 base from J, with 14 bases in between. Here the CDR3 DNA reads TGCAGTGCTCAGAGGGGGGCAAGGAACACTGAAGCTTTCTTT. Translation gives CSAQRGARNTEAFF.

This clonotype has a count of ten or more. This chain links TRBV16 with TRBJ1-2; no definite D call. The V gene lost 0 bases and the J gene lost 4 bases, with 12 bases spanning the gap. In germline, CDR1 is KGHSY, CDR2 FQNENV. The CDR3 totals 15 residues. CDR3 DNA sequence: TGTGCCAGCAGCCAATCCACAGTGCTTACCTATGGCTACACCTTC. The encoded protein is CASSQSTVLTYGYTF.

This clonotype was observed at least ten times. This rearrangement joins TRBV18 to TRBJ2-5; the match to TRBD1 covers 7 bases. CDR3 length: 13 amino acids. Germline V gene data show CDR1 as KGHSH and CDR2 as LQKENI. V dropped 3 bases and J dropped 2; count of bases not matched to a gene: 0. As DNA, the CDR3 is TGTGCCAGCTCACCGGGACAGCAAGAGACCCAGTACTTC. Residues: CASSPGQQETQYF.

This clonotype was seen at least ten times. V is TRBV10-3 and J is TRBJ2-3; D uncertain. V dropped 8 bases and J dropped 2 bases, with 11 bases sitting between them. The germline V gene encodes CDR1 ENHRY and CDR2 SYGVKD. The CDR3 spans 13 residues. CDR3 sequence: CAIGRSDTDTQYF. DNA for the CDR3: TGTGCCATCGGCAGGTCAGACACAGATACGCAGTATTTT.

The genes are TRBV20-1 and TRBJ2-3; 10 positions agree with TRBD1. CDR1 DFQATT and CDR2 SNEGSKA come from the germline V gene (reference sequence). V was clipped by 1 base and J by 7 bases; unmatched bases: 8. The length of the CDR3 is 15 residues. This CDR3 reads CSARARDRGKNTQYF. The CDR3 DNA is TGCAGTGCTAGAGCCCGGGACAGGGGCAAAAATACGCAGTATTTT.

This clonotype was picked up many times. The chain joins TRBV5-1 to TRBJ2-5, with 8 nucleotides matching TRBD2. CDR1 is SGHRS and CDR2 is YFSETQ in the germline V gene. This CDR3 is built from 14 residues. With 0 bases clipped from V and 5 bases from J, the junction kept 3 bases outside the gene matches. The CDR3 sequence: CASSLGQREETQYF. Written as DNA, the CDR3 is TGCGCCAGCAGCTTGGGACAGCGGGAGGAGACCCAGTACTTC.

This clonotype was observed at least ten times. V and J are TRBV19 and TRBJ2-1; 9 positions match TRBD2. Germline CDR1 reads LNHDA; CDR2 reads SQIVND (reference sequence). This CDR3 is built from 19 residues. The junction had 14 bases not matched to a gene; V was cut back by 4 bases and J by 1 base. This CDR3 is CASSSGGAGRLRSYNEQFF. CDR3 coding DNA: TGTGCCAGTAGTAGCGGGGGGGCAGGACGATTGAGGTCCTACAATGAGCAGTTCTTC.

In this sample, this clonotype turned up many times. This rearrangement joins TRBV3-1 to TRBJ2-3; D is undetermined. The CDR3 length is 14 residues. Looked up from germline, CDR1 is LGHDT and CDR2 is YNNKEL (reference sequence). V gave up 1 base and J gave up 2 bases, with 7 bases separating them. The CDR3 loop is CASSQAGNTDTQYF. The CDR3 DNA reads TGTGCCAGCAGCCAAGCCGGTAACACAGATACGCAGTATTTT.

This clonotype was detected only a few times. The J gene is TRBJ1-6, the V gene TRBV4-2; D not resolved. Germline-derived CDR1 and CDR2 are LGHNA and YNFKEQ. The CDR3 is 16 residues long. The V gene lost 2 bases and the J gene lost 9 bases, with 17 bases spanning the gap. Written as DNA, the CDR3 is TGTGCCAGCAGCCAAACTGGACGGGAAAGGAGTTCACCCCTCCACTTT. It translates to CASSQTGRERSSPLHF.

Many counts were recorded for this clonotype. This rearrangement joins TRBV29-1 to TRBJ2-1; no definite D call. From germline, CDR1 is SQVTM and CDR2 ANQGSEA. This CDR3 is 10 amino acids long. Trimming removed 5 bases from V and 6 bases from J, with 5 bases in between. The DNA of the CDR3 is TGCAGCGTTTTTGTCAATGAGCAGTTCTTC. Its protein is CSVFVNEQFF.

Many counts were recorded for this clonotype. In DNA form, the CDR3 reads TGCAGTGCAAGCCAAGCCGGACAAGGGAACACTGAAGCTTTCTTT. Amino acids: CSASQAGQGNTEAFF. The chain uses TRBV20-1 and TRBJ1-1, with D maybe TRBD1 (5 bases). V shed 6 bases and J shed 1 base, with 18 bases lying between them. The CDR3 totals 15 residues. Germline lookup yields CDR1 DFQATT and CDR2 SNEGSKA (reference sequence).

This clonotype was seen a handful of times. The chain uses TRBV10-2 and TRBJ1-5; 8 bases are shared with TRBD1. CDR1 and CDR2 from the germline V gene are WSHSY and SAAADI. The CDR3 sequence is 15 residues long. Trimming took 3 bases from V and 6 from J; bases not matched to a gene: 7. The CDR3 here is CASSEASGGSQPQHF. CDR3 DNA sequence: TGCGCCAGCAGTGAAGCATCAGGGGGCAGTCAGCCCCAGCATTTT.

This clonotype occurred many times. The CDR3: CASSSQTVSRNTGELFF. The CDR3 DNA sequence: TGTGCCAGCAGCAGTCAAACAGTCTCTAGGAACACCGGGGAGCTGTTTTTT. V is TRBV21-1 and J is TRBJ2-2. TRBV21-1 is described as a pseudogene. CDR3 length equals 17 residues.